The entry below gives a single T cell receptor beta chain sequence along with its context. Its antigen is unidentified. This sample is drawn from a study of shared clonotypes between healthy human individuals. Overall study context: A few men and a couple of women, aged 18 to 49, were donors.

Study-level results: Shared clonotypes: about 5.3% naive CD4, about 4% naive CD8, less than 2.5% memory CD4, 0.4% to 0.45% memory CD8. Lower generation probabilities were found for non-shared clonotypes than for those shared by all four donors.

As originally analysed: Junction-only immunoSEQ sequences carried no quality scores, so filtering differed. Clones were read by immunoSEQ multiplex PCR, and TCRdb kept only the in-frame ones, dropping some. Clonal size and the V and J genes are those of that table, whereas D and trimming came from the DNA. This table has some 2.1 million clones, around 93% appearing once. There are 12 residues in the CDR3. CDR1 MGHRA and CDR2 YSYEKL come from the germline V gene. Trimming removed 1 base at V and 10 bases at J, with 10 bases between. Only CD45RO-negative cells positively selected for CCR7 counted as naive CD8 cells, so terminally differentiated effector memory CD45RA+ cells were excluded.

Source material: naive CD8+ T cells from PBMCs. The J gene is TRBJ1-2, the V gene TRBV4-1; D gene ambiguous. This TCR came from a man aged 18 to 30 in good health. Some clones in this sample may be carry-over from other donors' samples. CDR3 region: CASSQGPRTYTF. Written as DNA, the CDR3 is TGCGCCAGCAGCCAAGGTCCGAGGACCTACACCTTC.